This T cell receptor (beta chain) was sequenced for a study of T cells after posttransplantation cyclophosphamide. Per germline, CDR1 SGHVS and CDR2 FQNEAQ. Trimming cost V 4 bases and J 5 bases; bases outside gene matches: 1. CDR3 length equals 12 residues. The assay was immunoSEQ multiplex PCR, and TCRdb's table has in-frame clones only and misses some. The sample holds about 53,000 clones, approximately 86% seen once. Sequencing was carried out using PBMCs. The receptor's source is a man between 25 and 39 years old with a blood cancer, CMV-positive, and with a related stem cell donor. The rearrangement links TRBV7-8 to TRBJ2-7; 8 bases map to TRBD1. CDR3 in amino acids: CASSWGQDEQYF. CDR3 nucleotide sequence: TGTGCCAGCAGCTGGGGACAGGACGAGCAGTACTTC.